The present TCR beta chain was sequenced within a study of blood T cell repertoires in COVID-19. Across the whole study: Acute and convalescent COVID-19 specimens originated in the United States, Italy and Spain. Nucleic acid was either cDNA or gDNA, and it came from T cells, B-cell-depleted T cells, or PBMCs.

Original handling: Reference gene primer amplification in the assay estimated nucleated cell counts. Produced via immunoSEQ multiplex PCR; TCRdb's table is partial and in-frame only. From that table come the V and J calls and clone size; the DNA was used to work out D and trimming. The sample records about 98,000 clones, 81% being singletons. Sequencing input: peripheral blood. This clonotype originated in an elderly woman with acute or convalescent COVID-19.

The CDR3 DNA sequence: TGTGCCTGGAGAGCCGACAAGAACACTGAAGCTTTCTTT. Translation: CAWRADKNTEAFF. The V gene is TRBV30, the J gene TRBJ1-1, with D hard to call. The germline V gene encodes CDR1 GTSNPN and CDR2 SVGIG (reference sequence). V was cut by 3 bases and J by 1 base, with 9 bases left in between. The CDR3 covers 13 residues.